Below, 32 T cell receptor beta chains from the same sample are listed, as sequenced in a study of T cell responses to AZD1222 COVID-19 vaccine. Clones were read by immunoSEQ multiplex PCR, and TCRdb kept only the in-frame ones, dropping some. The sample contains some 82,000 clones, just under 90% of which appear only once. This specimen consisted of peripheral blood, obtained on day 0 of AZD1222 vaccination. The source of these receptors is an adult in good health.

The genes are TRBV7-9 and TRBJ2-3; D possibly uses TRBD1 or TRBD2 (5 bases each). With 5 bases removed from V and 6 bases from J, the gap between germline ends came to 21 bases. CDR3 size: 16 residues. CDR1 and CDR2 (germline): SEHNR, FQNEAQ (reference sequence). The CDR3 DNA reads as TGTGCCAGCAGCGACGACCGGGACCCTACGTGGGATACGCAGTATTTT. Translated, it gives CASSDDRDPTWDTQYF.

The gene calls are TRBV4-1 and TRBJ1-5, with unresolved D. Trimming removed 0 bases from V and 4 bases from J, with 13 bases in between. Germline assignment: CDR1 MGHRA and CDR2 YSYEKL. The CDR3 sequence is 16 residues long. The CDR3 DNA reads as TGCGCCAGCAGCCAAGATTTCAGGCGGGTTAATCAGCCCCAGCATTTT. Its protein is CASSQDFRRVNQPQHF.

The chain couples TRBV3-1 (or the pseudogene TRBV3-2) to TRBJ2-1; TRBD2 matches at 9 bases. This CDR3 comprises 14 residues. Looked up from germline, CDR1 is LGHDT and CDR2 is YNNKEL (reference sequence). V dropped 6 bases and J dropped 9; count of bases not matched to a gene: 9. In DNA form, the CDR3 reads TGTGCCAGCAGAACCACCGGGACTAGCAGTGAGCAGTTCTTC. This codes for CASRTTGTSSEQFF.

The chain employs TRBV25-1 and TRBJ1-4, with TRBD1 matching over 7 bases. V was pared by 1 base and J by 5 bases, with 1 base of the junction left unmatched. Germline V lookup: CDR1 MGHDK, CDR2 SYGVNS. This CDR3 has 14 amino acids. The CDR3 region is CASSEFRGNEKLFF. The CDR3 DNA is TGTGCCAGCAGTGAATTCAGGGGGAATGAAAAACTGTTTTTT.

The rearrangement uses TRBV9 and TRBJ1-5; D is undetermined. The V and J ends lost 0 bases and 1 base respectively, with 8 bases between them. The CDR3 totals 15 residues. Germline values: CDR1 SGDLS, CDR2 YYNGEE. The CDR3 DNA is TGTGCCAGCAGCGTAGGGGCATTCAGCAATCAGCCCCAGCATTTT. Amino acids: CASSVGAFSNQPQHF.

The V and J genes are TRBV7-9 and TRBJ2-2; TRBD2 is a possible D gene (6 bases). Trimming took off 1 base at V and 6 bases at J, with 15 bases between the two ends. This CDR3 comprises 16 residues. The V gene's germline CDR1 is SEHNR and CDR2 FQNEAQ (reference sequence). CDR3 in DNA: TGTGCCAGCAGCTTAGACCCTAGGGAGGTCGCCGGGGAGCTGTTTTTT. It translates to CASSLDPREVAGELFF.

The sample holds one count of this clone. V and J are TRBV4-3 and TRBJ1-2; 8 positions agree with TRBD1. This CDR3 contains 16 residues. Trimming at V came to 0 bases and at J to 7 bases, leaving 10 bases not matched to a gene. CDR1 and CDR2 (germline): LGHNA, YSLEER. For the CDR3, the DNA is TGCGCCAGCAGCCAAGATTTGGGCAGGGGGCTCTCTGGCTACACCTTC. Translated: CASSQDLGRGLSGYTF.

The chain has TRBV7-2 and TRBJ2-5; D may be TRBD2 (5 bases). The CDR3 sequence is 18 residues long. The V gene lost 7 bases and the J gene lost 1 base, with 25 bases spanning the gap. In germline, CDR1 is SGHTA, CDR2 FQGNSA. The CDR3 nucleotides read TGTGCCAGCACCCTCCACTCCTTACAAGGACTGGTCCAAGAGACCCAGTACTTC. Protein sequence: CASTLHSLQGLVQETQYF.

This clone is medium-sized in the sample. The CDR3 nucleotides are TGTGCCAGCCGTACTAGCGGGAGTGTCTCTAGCACAGATACGCAGTATTTT. It translates to CASRTSGSVSSTDTQYF. The genes are TRBV25-1 and TRBJ2-3; the match to TRBD2 covers 11 bases. The V gene end was trimmed by 8 bases and the J gene end by 0 bases; junction bases not matched to a gene: 10. This CDR3 has 17 amino acids. The germline V gene has CDR1 MGHDK and CDR2 SYGVNS.

The V and J genes are TRBV7-2 and TRBJ1-2, with 11 bases fitting TRBD1. The germline V gene has CDR1 SGHTA and CDR2 FQGNSA. CDR3 length: 15 residues. The V and J ends lost 5 bases and 2 bases, in that order; junction bases with no gene match: 4. The CDR3: CASSQRTGGNYGYTF. The CDR3 DNA sequence: TGTGCCAGCAGCCAGCGGACAGGGGGCAACTATGGCTACACCTTC.

The chain couples TRBV30 to TRBJ1-1; 8 bases agree with TRBD1. V lost 4 bases and J lost 1; bases outside the gene matches: 5. Germline assignment: CDR1 GTSNPN and CDR2 SVGIG (reference sequence). CDR3 length: 14 residues. The CDR3 reads CAWNVGQGNTEAFF. The CDR3, as DNA: TGTGCCTGGAATGTAGGACAGGGGAACACTGAAGCTTTCTTT.

This sequence joins TRBV18 and TRBJ1-4; unclear D gene. The length of the CDR3 is 17 residues. Trimming shortened V by 2 bases and J by 0 bases, and 13 bases separated the two germline ends. Germline loops: CDR1 KGHSH, CDR2 LQKENI. CDR3 nucleotides: TGTGCCAGCTCACCAATAAAGGGAACCTCAACTAATGAAAAACTGTTTTTT. Translated, it gives CASSPIKGTSTNEKLFF.

The chain has TRBV19 and TRBJ2-2; tentatively, D is TRBD1 or TRBD2 (5 bases each). This CDR3 contains 15 residues. The germline CDR1 and CDR2 sequences are LNHDA and SQIVND (reference sequence). V was trimmed by 6 bases and J by 4 bases, leaving 15 bases between them. This CDR3 reads CASSAGSRGTGELFF. In nucleotides, the CDR3 is TGTGCCAGTAGCGCAGGGAGTAGAGGCACCGGGGAGCTGTTTTTT.

The chain carries TRBV4-2 and TRBJ1-1; TRBD1 matches 10 bases. Germline V gene data show CDR1 as LGHNA and CDR2 as YNFKEQ. The CDR3 has 18 amino acids. J lost 8 bases, V lost 4 bases, and 19 bases had no gene match. The CDR3 is CASSPGDRGGREIGEAFF. The CDR3 region has the DNA TGTGCCAGCAGCCCAGGGGACAGGGGAGGTCGGGAGATAGGGGAAGCTTTCTTT.

The chain links TRBV5-1 to TRBJ2-7; no definite D call. CDR1 is SGHRS and CDR2 is YFSETQ in the germline V gene. This CDR3 is built from 12 residues. V lost 2 bases, J lost 6 bases, and 9 bases lay in between. The CDR3 nucleotides read TGCGCCAGCAGCTTAGGTTTCACCGAGCAGTACTTC. Amino acids: CASSLGFTEQYF.

This clone was detected once. V is TRBV21-1 and J is TRBJ1-1. TRBV21-1 is a pseudogene segment. The CDR3 totals 17 residues. The CDR3 spells CASSKTREDGADTEAFF. CDR3 nucleotides: TGTGCCAGCAGCAAAACGCGAGAGGACGGGGCGGACACTGAAGCTTTCTTT.

The chain combines TRBV6-6 with TRBJ2-3; 7 bases line up with TRBD1. Germline CDR1 and CDR2: MNHNY and SVGAGI (reference sequence). The CDR3 is 18 residues long. J lost 2 bases, V lost 5 bases, and 16 bases had no gene match. The CDR3 sequence is CASSLGRRTGDLTDTQYF. CDR3 DNA sequence: TGTGCCAGCAGTCTGGGCAGGAGGACAGGAGATCTCACAGATACGCAGTATTTT.

This clone showed up just a few times. The genes are TRBV6-6 and TRBJ1-1; D is perhaps TRBD1 (6 bases). There are 14 residues in the CDR3. Germline V gene lookup returns CDR1 MNHNY and CDR2 SVGAGI (reference sequence). Trimming took 2 bases from V and 4 from J, leaving 11 bases between them. The CDR3 spells CASSYRDTSTEAFF. CDR3 nucleotide sequence: TGTGCCAGCAGTTACCGGGACACTTCCACTGAAGCTTTCTTT.

V and J are TRBV2 and TRBJ2-2, with 7 nucleotides matching TRBD1. Germline-derived CDR1 and CDR2 are SNHLY and FYNNEI. V was pared by 4 bases and J by 8 bases, with 10 bases of the junction left unmatched. This CDR3 has 15 amino acids. The CDR3 here is CASSGALTGAGELFF. The CDR3 nucleotides read TGTGCCAGCAGTGGGGCCCTTACAGGGGCAGGGGAGCTGTTTTTT.

This chain joins TRBV3-1 (or the pseudogene TRBV3-2) and TRBJ2-1; 9 bases map to TRBD2. Germline CDR1 LGHDT, CDR2 YNNKEL (reference sequence). V gave up 1 base and J gave up 8 bases; unmatched junction bases: 6. The CDR3 has 15 amino acids. The CDR3 nucleotides read TGTGCCAGCAGCCAAGCGGCGGGGGGGCTTTATGAGCAGTTCTTC. Translating it yields CASSQAAGGLYEQFF.

The chain uses TRBV19 and TRBJ2-2; 9 positions match TRBD2. The ends lost 7 bases at V and 6 bases at J; junction bases unmatched: 15. This CDR3 has 17 amino acids. The V gene's germline CDR1 is LNHDA and CDR2 SQIVND (reference sequence). The CDR3 DNA is TGTGCCAGTACCCTGATAGCAGCGGGGGGTGGTCCCGGGGAGCTGTTTTTT. It translates to CASTLIAAGGGPGELFF.

The J gene is TRBJ1-5, the V gene TRBV6-5; tentatively, D is TRBD1 (6 bases). Trimming removed 5 bases at V and 2 bases at J, with 10 bases between. Germline-derived CDR1 and CDR2 are MNHEY and SVGAGI. The CDR3 loop spans 14 amino acids. CDR3 amino acids: CASSTGNGNQPQHF. The CDR3 DNA reads as TGTGCCAGCAGTACAGGGAATGGCAATCAGCCCCAGCATTTT.

The chain joins TRBV2 to TRBJ1-1; D gene unclear. Germline V gene sequence: CDR1 SNHLY, CDR2 FYNNEI. V dropped 8 bases and J dropped 0 bases, with 7 bases sitting between them. The CDR3 sequence is 12 residues long. The CDR3 DNA reads as TGTGCCAGCGGAGGGTTGAACACTGAAGCTTTCTTT. It translates to CASGGLNTEAFF.

The genes are TRBV5-6 and TRBJ1-2; 7 nucleotides match TRBD1. J gave up 7 bases and V 2 bases, and 23 bases lay outside the gene matches. Germline V gives CDR1 SGHDT, CDR2 YYEEEE. The CDR3 extends over 19 amino acids. As DNA, the CDR3 is TGTGCCAGCAGCTTTCGGATGGAATTAGGAGGGGGCCACGTCCGTGGCTACACCTTC. Its protein is CASSFRMELGGGHVRGYTF.

The CDR3 spells CASSEATPGQGSYEQYF. As DNA, the CDR3 is TGTGCCAGCAGTGAAGCGACCCCGGGACAGGGGAGCTACGAGCAGTACTTC. The rearrangement uses TRBV2 and TRBJ2-7; 10 bases are a match to TRBD1. This CDR3 comprises 17 residues. The trim removed 0 bases at V and 3 bases at J, leaving 8 bases unmatched. The germline gives CDR1 SNHLY, CDR2 FYNNEI. Based on the CDR3 plus reference TRBV2 and TRBJ2-7, the full variable domain is EPEVTQTPSHQVTQMGQEVILRCVPISNHLYFYWYRQILGQKVEFLVSFYNNEISEKSEIFDDQFSVERPDGSNFTLKIRSTKLEDSAMYFCASSEATPGQGSYEQYFGPGTRLTVT.

The chain uses TRBV29-1 and TRBJ2-3, with D possibly TRBD2 on 5 matching bases. Germline CDR1 is SQVTM and CDR2 is ANQGSEA. The CDR3 has 13 amino acids. Deletions cut 4 bases from V and 0 bases from J, with 8 bases between. The CDR3 protein is CSVGPSSTDTQYF. DNA for the CDR3: TGCAGCGTTGGGCCTAGCAGCACAGATACGCAGTATTTT.

This chain connects TRBV6-7 to TRBJ1-3, with 7 bases aligning to TRBD1. TRBV6-7 carries the ORF label, with uncertain function. V dropped 5 bases and J dropped 4; count of bases not matched to a gene: 8. The CDR3 sequence is 15 residues long. The CDR3 loop is CASSLTGNSGNTIYF. Here the CDR3 DNA reads TGTGCCAGCAGTCTGACAGGGAATTCAGGAAACACCATATATTTT.

This clone turned up a few times. V and J are TRBV11-3 and TRBJ2-7, with D perhaps TRBD1 or TRBD2 (6 bases each). CDR1 and CDR2 from the germline V gene are SGHNT and YENEEA. V was cut by 6 bases and J by 3 bases, with 21 bases left in between. The CDR3 is 16 residues long. The CDR3 here is CASSSKGGYSFYEQYF. CDR3 sequence (DNA): TGTGCCAGCAGTTCAAAGGGGGGTTATTCTTTCTACGAGCAGTACTTC.

V and J are TRBV10-3 and TRBJ1-4, with unresolved D. The CDR3 covers 13 residues. Trimming cost V 6 bases and J 4 bases, with 9 bases left between them. Germline loops: CDR1 ENHRY, CDR2 SYGVKD. The CDR3 is CAIRYSLNEKLFF. CDR3 DNA: TGTGCCATCAGGTACAGCCTTAATGAAAAACTGTTTTTT.

The CDR3 nucleotides read TGCGCCAGCACGAGGGGGGACAGGGGTTACAATGAGCAGTTCTTC. It is translated as CASTRGDRGYNEQFF. The chain has TRBV5-1 and TRBJ2-1; 10 nucleotides match TRBD1. Germline assignment: CDR1 SGHRS and CDR2 YFSETQ. CDR3 length: 15 residues. V trimming: 6 bases; J trimming: 4 bases; junction bases outside the gene matches: 7. Supplemented by reference TRBV5-1 and TRBJ2-1, the full variable domain reads KAGVTQTPRYLIKTRGQQVTLSCSPISGHRSVSWYQQTPGQGLQFLFEYFSETQRNKGNFPGRFSGRQFSNSRSEMNVSTLELGDSALYLCASTRGDRGYNEQFFGPGTRLTVL.

The chain joins TRBV7-3 to TRBJ1-1, with D perhaps matching TRBD1 (6 bases). This CDR3 has 15 amino acids. V was clipped by 1 base and J by 5 bases, with 14 bases between them. Germline V gene sequence: CDR1 SGHTA, CDR2 FQGTGA. The CDR3 spells CASSLKRGGGTEAFF. In DNA, the CDR3 is TGTGCCAGCAGCTTAAAACGGGGAGGGGGAACTGAAGCTTTCTTT. Complete variable domain (other parts from reference TRBV7-3 and TRBJ1-1): GAGVSQTPSNKVTEKGKYVELRCDPISGHTALYWYRQSLGQGPEFLIYFQGTGAADDSGLPNDRFFAVRPEGSVSTLKIQRTERGDSAVYLCASSLKRGGGTEAFFGQGTRLTVV.

This clone was detected a few times. The rearrangement joins TRBV10-3 to TRBJ1-5, with TRBD1 identical over 12 bases. CDR3 length: 15 amino acids. In germline, CDR1 is ENHRY, CDR2 SYGVKD. Germline trimming cut 4 bases from V and 4 bases from J; bases unmatched to any gene: 2. DNA of the CDR3: TGTGCCATCAGTGGGGGACAGGGGGCTAATCAGCCCCAGCATTTT. This translates into CAISGGQGANQPQHF.